This TCR beta chain appears in the sequencing data of a study of CD8+ T cells in alopecia areata. Treatment denoted: oral pan-JAK inhibitor, 5-10 mg twice daily. This CDR3 comprises 14 residues. Germline V gene data show CDR1 as SGHTA and CDR2 as FQGNSA. V was clipped by 1 base and J by 0 bases, with 4 bases between them. There are a few counts of this clone. Sequencing used cDNA as its template, made by extracting RNA and reverse transcribing it. The repertoire was sequenced with immunoSEQ multiplex PCR; TCRdb's copy has only in-frame clones and lacks some. Of approximately 210,000 clones listed, about 40% are singletons.

J is TRBJ1-3 and V is TRBV7-2, with D unresolved. The sample was CD4+ T cells sorted from blood, taken around week 37, from a patient treated with tofacitinib. This TCR was sampled from a human donor with alopecia areata. The CDR3 region is CASSLGTSGNTIYF. As DNA, the CDR3 is TGTGCCAGCAGCTTAGGGACCTCTGGAAACACCATATATTTT. The complete variable domain, with remaining parts taken from reference TRBV7-2 and TRBJ1-3, reads GAGVSQSPSNKVTEKGKDVELRCDPISGHTALYWYRQSLGQGLEFLIYFQGNSAPDKSGLPSDRFSAERTGGSVSTLTIQRTQQEDSAVYLCASSLGTSGNTIYFGEGSWLTVV.